This TCR beta chain was profiled in a study of T cells in localized non-small cell lung cancer. Turning to this clone: Its antigen remains unidentified.

TCRdb keeps only in-frame clones here, not all; method: immunoSEQ multiplex PCR. The table has 20,000 to 30,000 clones, approximately 86% seen once; the top ten hold less than 15%. Deletions cut 2 bases from V and 8 bases from J, with 21 bases between. This CDR3 region has 16 residues. Germline V gives CDR1 MDHEN, CDR2 SYDVKM. Findings and caveats of the study: Longer overall survival accompanied higher blood T cell density. Tumor showed lower T cell clonality than uninvolved adjacent lung, where it was highest.

This clonotype was sampled from an older female donor with stage I lung adenocarcinoma. The genes are TRBV28 and TRBJ1-2; D is unresolved. This specimen consisted of peripheral blood, obtained before any cancer treatment. Here the CDR3 DNA reads TGTGCCAGCAGTTTAACAGCACTTACAGTTCTTGTCGGCTACACCTTC. It is translated as CASSLTALTVLVGYTF.